These 21 T cell receptor beta chains were sequenced from one sample in a study of control samples from healthy donors and cancer patients. Generated by immunoSEQ multiplex PCR, the TCRdb table keeps only in-frame clones and is missing some. The sample consists of about 94,000 clones, roughly nine tenths of them appearing once. The sample consisted of blood. The source is a woman under 30 in good health.

The J gene is TRBJ2-7, the V gene TRBV19, with TRBD1 identical over 8 bases. The CDR3 is 15 amino acids. Unmatched junction bases numbered 9, after V lost 6 bases and J lost 2 bases. From germline, CDR1 is LNHDA and CDR2 SQIVND (reference sequence). The CDR3 is CASRTTGTGPYEQYF. The DNA for the CDR3 is TGTGCCAGTAGGACAACCGGGACAGGCCCCTACGAGCAGTACTTC.

The V and J genes are TRBV5-6 and TRBJ2-3; the D is unclear. The CDR3 runs to 15 residues. Germline CDR1 and CDR2: SGHDT and YYEEEE. Trimming removed 4 bases from V and 8 bases from J, with 20 bases in between. The CDR3 region is CASSVDYPLFGTQYF. CDR3 coding DNA: TGTGCCAGCAGCGTCGATTATCCTTTGTTCGGTACGCAGTATTTT. Combining the CDR3 with reference TRBV5-6 and TRBJ2-3 gives the whole variable domain DAGVTQSPTHLIKTRGQQVTLRCSPKSGHDTVSWYQQALGQGPQFIFQYYEEEERQRGNFPDRFSGHQFPNYSSELNVNALLLGDSALYLCASSVDYPLFGTQYFGPGTRLTVL.

CDR3 nucleotides: TGTGCCAGCAGCGGACTCAATAGCGGGGAGCAGTATTTT. Translated: CASSGLNSGEQYF. The chain recombines TRBV2 with TRBJ2-3, with 8 bases fitting TRBD2. Germline CDR1 and CDR2: SNHLY and FYNNEI. The length of the CDR3 is 13 residues. Trimming at V came to 6 bases and at J to 11 bases, leaving 10 bases not matched to a gene.

CDR3 DNA: TGTGCCAGCAGCACGCTTACCTCCCCGGGGAAGGCCCAGTACTTC. It specifies CASSTLTSPGKAQYF. The gene calls are TRBV7-8 and TRBJ2-5, with D possibly TRBD2 on 5 matching bases. Trimming cost V 5 bases and J 9 bases, with 22 bases left between them. The CDR3 runs 15 residues. Germline assignment: CDR1 SGHVS and CDR2 FQNEAQ. Full variable domain (remainder filled in from reference TRBV7-8 and TRBJ2-5): GAGVSQSPRYKVAKRGQDVALRCDPISGHVSLFWYQQALGQGPEFLTYFQNEAQLDKSGLPSDRFFAERPEGSVSTLKIQRTQQEDSAVYLCASSTLTSPGKAQYFGPGTRLLVL.

The chain is built from TRBV27 and TRBJ1-5, with 7 bases identical to TRBD1. Germline CDR1 MNHEY, CDR2 SMNVEV (reference sequence). The CDR3 runs to 15 residues. The V segment lost 5 bases and the J segment 6 bases; nucleotides outside the gene matches: 10. The CDR3 DNA follows: TGTGCCAGCAGTCCCCAGGGGGGAAGGGGTCAGCCCCAGCATTTT. This encodes CASSPQGGRGQPQHF.

The CDR3 DNA reads as TGTGCCAGCAGCGAGCGGGGGAAACAGGGAAATGAGCAGTTCTTC. This encodes CASSERGKQGNEQFF. The V gene is TRBV9, the J gene TRBJ2-1; 8 bases match TRBD2. The trim removed 3 bases at V and 7 bases at J, leaving 9 bases unmatched. CDR3 length: 15 amino acids. Per germline, CDR1 SGDLS and CDR2 YYNGEE.

CDR3 region: CASSQMGSLNEKLFF. Here the CDR3 DNA reads TGTGCCAGCAGCCAAATGGGCAGCCTGAATGAAAAACTGTTTTTT. The rearrangement joins TRBV9 to TRBJ1-4; D uncertain. Trimming shortened V by 4 bases and J by 5 bases, and 15 bases separated the two germline ends. CDR1 is SGDLS and CDR2 is YYNGEE in the germline V gene. This CDR3 comprises 15 residues.

The V gene is TRBV2, the J gene TRBJ2-3; 9 nucleotides match TRBD2. The CDR3 runs 15 residues. J gave up 5 bases and V 6 bases, and 9 bases lay outside the gene matches. Germline CDR1 reads SNHLY; CDR2 reads FYNNEI. In DNA form, the CDR3 reads TGTGCCAGCAGCGCGTGGCGGGGGGGCGGAGATACGCAGTATTTT. It yields the protein CASSAWRGGGDTQYF.

The chain has TRBV3-1 (or the pseudogene TRBV3-2) and TRBJ1-2; unclear D gene. V lost 1 base and J 4 bases, leaving 13 bases between the germline ends. Germline loops: CDR1 LGHDT, CDR2 YNNKEL (reference sequence). This CDR3 has 15 amino acids. In nucleotides, the CDR3 is TGTGCCAGCAGCCAAGTAGGGTCTGTGTTCTATGGCTACACCTTC. Translation gives CASSQVGSVFYGYTF.

J is TRBJ1-1 and V is TRBV11-3; 7 nucleotides align to TRBD1. CDR3 length equals 14 residues. V lost 5 bases, J lost 4 bases, and 7 bases stayed unmatched. The germline gives CDR1 SGHNT, CDR2 YENEEA. CDR3 residues: CASSQGGPGTEAFF. The DNA of the CDR3 is TGTGCCAGCAGCCAAGGGGGCCCGGGCACTGAAGCTTTCTTT.

This rearrangement joins TRBV7-8 to TRBJ1-1; a weak D match, TRBD1 (6 bases). The germline V gene has CDR1 SGHVS and CDR2 FQNEAQ. V was pared by 3 bases and J by 4 bases, with 15 bases between. This CDR3 spans 15 amino acids. The CDR3 loop reads CASSLSWGPSTEAFF. In DNA form, the CDR3 reads TGTGCCAGCAGCTTGTCCTGGGGGCCGAGCACTGAAGCTTTCTTT.

The table lists this clone with a few counts. The V gene is TRBV7-2, the J gene TRBJ2-5, with D possibly being TRBD1 (5 bases). The CDR3 contains 13 residues. Germline CDR1 is SGHTA and CDR2 is FQGNSA. Trimming removed 5 bases from V and 7 bases from J, with 14 bases in between. DNA for the CDR3: TGTGCCAGCAGCCCTGCCGGCCAGGGGACCCAGTACTTC. The encoded protein is CASSPAGQGTQYF.

This chain uses TRBV3-1 (or the pseudogene TRBV3-2) with TRBJ2-1; no firm D call. Germline V gene sequence: CDR1 LGHDT, CDR2 YNNKEL (reference sequence). This CDR3 has 14 amino acids. V dropped 4 bases and J dropped 5 bases, with 12 bases sitting between them. The CDR3 loop reads CASSPWVDDNEQFF. The CDR3, as DNA: TGTGCCAGCAGCCCCTGGGTGGATGACAATGAGCAGTTCTTC.

The chain joins TRBV7-3 to TRBJ2-5; 9 nucleotides align to TRBD2. The trim removed 1 base at V and 5 bases at J, leaving 8 bases unmatched. This CDR3 comprises 16 residues. The germline gives CDR1 SGHTA, CDR2 FQGTGA. The CDR3 region has the DNA TGTGCCAGCAGCTTAAGCGGGGGGGCCCGGGAGGAGACCCAGTACTTC. Translation: CASSLSGGAREETQYF. The full variable domain, with the rest looked up from reference TRBV7-3 and TRBJ2-5, is GAGVSQTPSNKVTEKGKYVELRCDPISGHTALYWYRQSLGQGPEFLIYFQGTGAADDSGLPNDRFFAVRPEGSVSTLKIQRTERGDSAVYLCASSLSGGAREETQYFGPGTRLLVL.

This clone has only a few counts. The rearrangement joins TRBV6-5 to TRBJ1-2; a possible D gene is TRBD1 (6 bases). Germline assignment: CDR1 MNHEY and CDR2 SVGAGI. This CDR3 contains 14 residues. Trimming cost V 5 bases and J 7 bases, with 17 bases left between them. CDR3 nucleotide sequence: TGTGCCAGCAGTCCCCAGGGGACTCCGGTTGGCTACACCTTC. Encoded protein: CASSPQGTPVGYTF.

In its sample, this clone was seen a few times. The chain combines TRBV10-1 with TRBJ1-5; a possible D gene is TRBD1 (5 bases). Deletions cut 0 bases from V and 10 bases from J, with 19 bases between. The CDR3 loop spans 16 amino acids. Germline CDR1 is WNHNN and CDR2 is SYGVQD (reference sequence). The CDR3 DNA follows: TGCGCCAGCAGTGAGTCAGGGGACCGATGGGTTGGACCCCAGCATTTT. Translated, it gives CASSESGDRWVGPQHF.

This clone rates as medium-sized. The rearrangement links TRBV14 to TRBJ1-2; no definite D call. The CDR3 has 12 residues. The V gene lost 1 base and the J gene lost 9 bases, with 9 bases spanning the gap. Germline CDR1 reads SGHDN; CDR2 reads FVKESK. In DNA form, the CDR3 reads TGTGCCAGCAGCCAAGCAGTGGGTCGCTACACCTTC. It specifies CASSQAVGRYTF. The full variable domain, its missing parts supplied by reference TRBV14 and TRBJ1-2, is EAGVTQFPSHSVIEKGQTVTLRCDPISGHDNLYWYRRVMGKEIKFLLHFVKESKQDESGMPNNRFLAERTGGTYSTLKVQPAELEDSGVYFCASSQAVGRYTFGSGTRLTVV.

This chain links TRBV10-2 with TRBJ2-5, with 9 bases fitting TRBD1. The CDR3 is 15 amino acids. V was pared by 6 bases and J by 2 bases, with 7 bases of the junction left unmatched. Germline values: CDR1 WSHSY, CDR2 SAAADI. The CDR3 loop is CASRKTGGSQETQYF. For the CDR3, the DNA is TGCGCCAGCAGAAAGACAGGGGGTAGTCAAGAGACCCAGTACTTC.

The CDR3 nucleotides read TGTGCCAGCAGGGAACAGGACTTCGTAGCAGATACGCAGTATTTT. Translated, it gives CASREQDFVADTQYF. The chain combines TRBV5-4 with TRBJ2-3, with D perhaps given as TRBD1 or TRBD2 (5 bases each). The CDR3 length is 15 residues. The ends were cut back, 5 bases at V and 4 bases at J, with 17 bases in the middle. Germline V gives CDR1 SGHNT, CDR2 YYREEE (reference sequence).

This sequence joins TRBV27 and TRBJ2-7; D remains unclear. Germline V lookup: CDR1 MNHEY, CDR2 SMNVEV (reference sequence). V lost 3 bases to trimming and J lost 7 bases, with 13 bases between them. This CDR3 spans 13 amino acids. CDR3 in amino acids: CASSFGPAKEQYF. The CDR3 coding sequence is TGTGCCAGCAGTTTTGGGCCCGCGAAGGAGCAGTACTTC.

The chain combines TRBV28 with TRBJ1-1; 8 bases match TRBD1. The CDR3 contains 14 residues. Trimming removed 6 bases from V and 5 bases from J; junction bases left unmatched: 8. The germline CDR1 and CDR2 sequences are MDHEN and SYDVKM. The CDR3 bases are TGTGCCAGCAGCCGTGGACAGGGATATACTGAAGCTTTCTTT. It specifies CASSRGQGYTEAFF. Filled out from reference TRBV28 and TRBJ1-1, the complete variable domain reads DVKVTQSSRYLVKRTGEKVFLECVQDMDHENMFWYRQDPGLGLRLIYFSYDVKMKEKGDIPEGYSVSREKKERFSLILESASTNQTSMYLCASSRGQGYTEAFFGQGTRLTVV.